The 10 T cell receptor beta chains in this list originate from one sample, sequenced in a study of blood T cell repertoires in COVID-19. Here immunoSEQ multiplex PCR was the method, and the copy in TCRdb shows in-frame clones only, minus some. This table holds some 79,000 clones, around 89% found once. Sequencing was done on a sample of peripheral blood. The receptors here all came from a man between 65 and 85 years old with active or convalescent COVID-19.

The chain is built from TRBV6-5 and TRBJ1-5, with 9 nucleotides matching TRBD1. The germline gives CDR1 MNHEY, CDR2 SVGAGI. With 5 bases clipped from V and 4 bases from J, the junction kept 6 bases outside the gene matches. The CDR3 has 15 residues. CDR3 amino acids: CASSRGTGWNQPQHF. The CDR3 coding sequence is TGTGCCAGCAGTCGAGGGACAGGGTGGAATCAGCCCCAGCATTTT.

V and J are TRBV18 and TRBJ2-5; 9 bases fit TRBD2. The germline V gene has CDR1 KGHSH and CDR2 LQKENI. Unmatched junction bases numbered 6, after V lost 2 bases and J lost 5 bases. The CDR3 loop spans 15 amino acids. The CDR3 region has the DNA TGTGCCAGCTCACCAATCCCTAGCGGGGTGGAGACCCAGTACTTC. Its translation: CASSPIPSGVETQYF.

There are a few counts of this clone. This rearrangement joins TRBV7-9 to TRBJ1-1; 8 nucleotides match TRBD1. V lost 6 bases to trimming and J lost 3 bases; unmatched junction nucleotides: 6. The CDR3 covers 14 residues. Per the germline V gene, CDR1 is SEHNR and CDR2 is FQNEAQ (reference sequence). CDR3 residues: CASRETGADTEAFF. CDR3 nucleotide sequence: TGTGCCAGCAGGGAGACAGGGGCTGACACTGAAGCTTTCTTT.

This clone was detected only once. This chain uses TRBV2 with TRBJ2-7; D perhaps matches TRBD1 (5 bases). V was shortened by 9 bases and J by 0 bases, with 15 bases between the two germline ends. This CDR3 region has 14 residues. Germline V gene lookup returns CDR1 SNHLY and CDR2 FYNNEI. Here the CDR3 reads CARRGGASSYEQYF. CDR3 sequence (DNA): TGTGCCAGAAGGGGCGGAGCCAGCTCCTACGAGCAGTACTTC.

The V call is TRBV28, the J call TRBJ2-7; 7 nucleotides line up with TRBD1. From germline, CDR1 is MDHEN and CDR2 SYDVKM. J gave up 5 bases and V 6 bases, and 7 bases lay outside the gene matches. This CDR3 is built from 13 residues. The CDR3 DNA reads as TGTGCCAGCAGCCGGACAGGTTTGCACGAGCAGTACTTC. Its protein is CASSRTGLHEQYF. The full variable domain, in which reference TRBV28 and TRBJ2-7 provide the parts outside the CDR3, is DVKVTQSSRYLVKRTGEKVFLECVQDMDHENMFWYRQDPGLGLRLIYFSYDVKMKEKGDIPEGYSVSREKKERFSLILESASTNQTSMYLCASSRTGLHEQYFGPGTRLTVT.

CDR3: CASSRGLAGLLETQYF. DNA for the CDR3: TGCGCCAGCAGCCGAGGACTAGCGGGACTATTAGAGACCCAGTACTTC. This chain links TRBV5-1 with TRBJ2-5; 12 positions agree with TRBD2. This CDR3 region has 16 residues. CDR1 is SGHRS and CDR2 is YFSETQ in the germline V gene. Trimming removed 4 bases from V and 4 bases from J; junction bases left unmatched: 8.

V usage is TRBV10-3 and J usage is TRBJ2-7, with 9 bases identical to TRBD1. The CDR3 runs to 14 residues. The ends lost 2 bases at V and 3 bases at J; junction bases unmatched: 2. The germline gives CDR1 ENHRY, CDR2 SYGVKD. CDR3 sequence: CAISERQGGYEQYF. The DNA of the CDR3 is TGTGCCATCAGTGAGCGACAGGGGGGCTACGAGCAGTACTTC.

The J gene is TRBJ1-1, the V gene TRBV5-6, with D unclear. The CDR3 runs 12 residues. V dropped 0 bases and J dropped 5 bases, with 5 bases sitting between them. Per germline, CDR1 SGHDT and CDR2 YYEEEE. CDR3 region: CASSLEETEAFF. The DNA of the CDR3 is TGTGCCAGCAGCTTGGAAGAGACTGAAGCTTTCTTT.

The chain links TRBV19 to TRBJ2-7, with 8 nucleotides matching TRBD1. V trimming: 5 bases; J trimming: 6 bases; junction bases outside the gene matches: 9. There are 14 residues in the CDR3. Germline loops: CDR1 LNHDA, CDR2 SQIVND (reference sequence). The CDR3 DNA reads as TGTGCCAGTAGTTTATGGGGACAGGAACGCGAGCAGTACTTC. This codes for CASSLWGQEREQYF. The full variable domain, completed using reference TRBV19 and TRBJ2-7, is DGGITQSPKYLFRKEGQNVTLSCEQNLNHDAMYWYRQDPGQGLRLIYYSQIVNDFQKGDIAEGYSVSREKKESFPLTVTSAQKNPTAFYLCASSLWGQEREQYFGPGTRLTVT.

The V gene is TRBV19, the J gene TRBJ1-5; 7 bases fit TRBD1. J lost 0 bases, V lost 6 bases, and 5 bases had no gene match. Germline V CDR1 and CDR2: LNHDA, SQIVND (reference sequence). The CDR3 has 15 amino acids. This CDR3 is CASRWDRSSNQPQHF. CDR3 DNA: TGTGCCAGTAGGTGGGACAGAAGTAGCAATCAGCCCCAGCATTTT.